This TCR beta chain stems from a study of molecular identifiers for immune sequencing clone quantification. This clonotype turned up a few times. TCRdb re-analysed the PCR reads in MiXCR, keeping a single row per CDR3 protein. The table records about 500,000 distinct CDR3 sequences, about 26% of them present only once. Germline V lookup: CDR1 SEHNR, CDR2 FQNEAQ (reference sequence). The CDR3 has 14 residues. Deletions cut 4 bases from V and 7 bases from J, with 14 bases between. Material for sequencing was naive CD8+ T cells from blood, with Jurkat cell RNA spiked in. The subset: FACS-sorted CD8+CD4-CCR7+CD45RA+ naive T cells. This clonotype was sampled from a human donor in good health. Some libraries in this study had Jurkat cell RNA spiked in. The chain employs TRBV7-9 and TRBJ2-4; D is perhaps TRBD1 (6 bases). The DNA for the CDR3 is TGTGCCAGCAGCTCCGGGACAAGCCGTAACATTCAGTACTTC. Translation: CASSSGTSRNIQYF.